This is a list of T cell receptor beta chains from one sample in a study of CD8 T cells in ankylosing spondylitis. TCRdb processed the 5' RACE reads anew with MiXCR; each CDR3 protein has one entry. Among tens of thousands of distinct CDR3 sequences listed, approximately 9.6% were seen once. The sequenced sample was blood, either unsorted or a sorted T cell fraction (not recorded which). The receptors shown here come from a male donor with ankylosing spondylitis. Each CDR3 is given with its conserved first and last residue. The order of the fields is D gene, J gene, V gene, clone size, CDR3 DNA, CDR3 protein. D genes are given only for firm matches. Clone size appears in some rows only: once, few, many, or a class for an expanded clone.

>.|TRBJ1-5|TRBV2|.
TGTGCCAGCAGTAAGGGGTGGGGACATAATCAGCCCCAGCATTTT
CASSKGWGHNQPQHF
>.|TRBJ2-3|TRBV4-2|many
TGTGCCAGCAGCCCACAAAGCGACGATACGCAGTATTTT
CASSPQSDDTQYF
>TRBD2|TRBJ2-3|TRBV19|few
TGTGCCAGTAGTCCCCTAGCGGGAGAAGGAACAGATACGCAGTATTTT
CASSPLAGEGTDTQYF
>.|TRBJ2-3|TRBV6-5|many
TGTGCCAGCAGTTACGTCGAGGGAGCCGCAGATACGCAGTATTTT
CASSYVEGAADTQYF
>.|TRBJ2-4|TRBV4-2|few
TGTGCCAGCAGCCAGGGCCTGGACTGGGATGCCAAAAACATTCAGTACTTC
CASSQGLDWDAKNIQYF
>.|TRBJ2-5|TRBV27|many
TGTGCCAGCGGATCTCTGATGGAGACCCAGTACTTC
CASGSLMETQYF
>.|TRBJ2-2|TRBV7-2|.
TGTGCCAGCAGCTTAGGGCTGGTGGAGCTGTTTTTT
CASSLGLVELFF
>.|TRBJ1-4|TRBV14|many
TGTGCCAGCAGCCGTTTAGTGACGGCGAATGAAAAACTGTTTTTT
CASSRLVTANEKLFF
>.|TRBJ2-2|TRBV12-5|few
TGTGCTAGTGGTTTGGTACTTACAGGTGGTTCGTCGACCGGGGAGCTGTTTTTT
CASGLVLTGGSSTGELFF
>TRBD2|TRBJ2-7|TRBV5-6|.
TGTGCCAGCAGCTTAGATCTGATGCGGGAGGGATCCTACGAGCAGTACTTC
CASSLDLMREGSYEQYF
>TRBD1|TRBJ2-7|TRBV12-3/TRBV12-4|.
TGTGCCAGCAGCTTACGACCCGGACAGGGTCCCTTCTACGAGCAGTACTTC
CASSLRPGQGPFYEQYF
>.|TRBJ2-1|TRBV7-9|few
TGTGCCAGCAGCTCGATGAAGAGTGCCCCTGAGCAGTTCTTC
CASSSMKSAPEQFF
>.|TRBJ2-4|TRBV6-1|few
TGTGCCAGCAGTCCCCAGGGGGCCAAAAACATTCAGTACTTC
CASSPQGAKNIQYF
>.|TRBJ2-7|TRBV7-2|many
TGTGCCAGCAGCTCCGGGACATACTACGAGCAGTACTTC
CASSSGTYYEQYF
>.|TRBJ1-2|TRBV3-1|.
TGTGCCAGCAGCCAAGGACCCCAGGGGAACTATGGCTACACCTTC
CASSQGPQGNYGYTF
>.|TRBJ2-7|TRBV27|few
TGTGCCAGCAGCTCTTATGTAGGCGAGCAGTACTTC
CASSSYVGEQYF